This T cell receptor (beta chain) originates from a study of identical twins. Overall study findings and caveats: Potential partial confounding of zero-insertion analyses by invariant MAIT and iNKT cells was noted. Those out-of-frame alpha sequences shared by twins showed an excess of low generation probability. Memory repertoires showed no such pattern, whereas abundant cord blood beta clonotypes carried fewer insertions. Conclusions leaned on cross-sectional statistical analysis and did not track the same donors over time.

One entry per CDR3 protein results from TCRdb running MiXCR on the 5' RACE reads. The data contain roughly 1.6 million distinct CDR3 sequences, about 32% of them singletons. With regard to this clonotype: Its antigen remains unknown.

With V trimmed by 0 bases and J by 2 bases, 7 bases remained unmatched. The CDR3 is 16 residues long. In germline, CDR1 is DFQATT, CDR2 SNEGSKA (reference sequence). Sequencing was done on a sample of cord blood. The V and J genes are TRBV20-1 and TRBJ2-1; 7 bases fit TRBD2. The receptor was isolated from a newborn girl in good health. This CDR3 is CSARDRRELTYNEQFF. CDR3 bases: TGCAGTGCTAGAGATCGGCGGGAGCTGACCTACAATGAGCAGTTCTTC.